The source of this T cell receptor (beta chain) is a study of T cell responses to AZD1222 COVID-19 vaccine (dated by TCRdb to the early 2020s). Context from the whole study: AZD1222 recipients with second doses at about 4 weeks or about 12 weeks were pooled, because spike-specific TCR depth and breadth did not differ between schedules. A total of just over 230 trial participants underwent TCR sequencing, of whom 207 received two doses of AZD1222 and around 26 received two doses of the MenACWY control vaccine. Trial participants were enrolled by age into subgroups of 18-55, 56-69 and 70-plus years, and roughly 160, 29 and 62 TCR-sequenced participants, respectively, were included in these subgroups. Study-wide conclusions, independent of this receptor: Conclusions about previously exposed vaccinees are limited, since just 6 or 7 AZD1222 recipients were seropositive for SARS-CoV-2 at baseline. Most participants were white British and females outnumbered males, and the authors suggested that clonal diversity may have been underestimated. Because no samples from the day 14 peak response were available, repertoires could be characterized only after the peak T cell response. Spike-specific TCR breadth and depth rose significantly after two AZD1222 doses compared with day 0 and with MenACWY recipients. The 56-69-year group was small, and its depth increase did not reach significance, likely because of low power. Reportedly, close to half of the unique spike-specific TCRs recognized epitopes lying outside the regions that are mutated in the B.1.351 and B.1.1.7 variants. Vaccine-associated CD4 TCRs spanned the whole spike protein, with dominant responses in regions 160-218 and 743-854.

The CDR3 regions of human TCRbeta chains were analyzed by immunosequencing. As for the original processing: Repertoire TCRs were checked for matches against a reference library of SARS-CoV-2-specific TCRs that had been generated using the MIRA antigen-specificity platform. Breadth was defined as the fraction of unique TCRs that were SARS-CoV-2-associated, and depth was defined as the fraction of total T cells that were SARS-CoV-2-associated. Using the MIRA data, each spike-specific TCR was mapped to the spike region that the TCR reacts to and placed in a CD4 or CD8 class. Log10-transformed breadth and depth values were compared by one-way ANOVA with Sidak's multiple comparisons tests. TCRdb limited this immuneACCESS table to in-frame rearrangements with V and J called. A share of clones is missing; checked studies link under half to unresolved V genes, and the rest is unexplained. V, J and clone size were drawn from that table, and D and trimming were deduced from the DNA. Recorded for this sample are 100,000 or so clones; about 86% of them occurred a single time. More than 1.2% of the sample belongs to the ten largest clones.

As regards this clone: This receptor's antigen is unknown. The sample holds no much larger clone one base away, and base qualities are not on file.

V lost 1 base and J lost 0 bases; the stretch between them is 9 bases long. The CDR3 numbers 15 residues from cysteine through phenylalanine. Left in the record is the CDR3 DNA by itself, 45 bases read in frame from the first base. CDR1 is given as SGHVS and CDR2 as FNYEAQ, both from the germline V gene. The label giving this sample's time point can be read as: baseline before first vaccination. Vaccinee samples came from UK trials COV001 and COV002, including a single-blind randomized controlled phase 2/3 trial of AZD1222 (ChAdOx1 nCoV-19) in healthy adults. Trial participant PBMC samples were collected at day 0 and day 28 after the second dose for TCRbeta chain sequencing.

This specimen consisted of peripheral blood, obtained on day 0 of AZD1222 vaccination. The TCR originated in an adult in good health. The chain links TRBV7-6 with TRBJ1-1; no D gene can be assigned with confidence. The nucleotides are TGTGCCAGCAGCTTAGAAGGCCATATGAACACTGAAGCTTTCTTT. Its protein reads: CASSLEGHMNTEAFF.